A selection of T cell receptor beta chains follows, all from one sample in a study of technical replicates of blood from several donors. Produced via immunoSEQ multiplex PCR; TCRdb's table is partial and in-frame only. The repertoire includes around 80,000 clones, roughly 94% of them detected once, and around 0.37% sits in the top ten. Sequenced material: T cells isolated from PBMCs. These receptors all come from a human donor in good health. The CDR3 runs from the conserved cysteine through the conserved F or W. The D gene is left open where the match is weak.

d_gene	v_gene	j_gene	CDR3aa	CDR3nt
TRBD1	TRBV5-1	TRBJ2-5	CASSLGGQGLQETQYF	TGCGCCAGCAGCTTGGGGGGACAGGGTCTGCAAGAGACCCAGTACTTC
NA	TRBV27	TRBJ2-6	CASSSRVAGANVLTF	TGTGCCAGCAGTTCCCGGGTGGCCGGGGCCAACGTCCTGACTTTC
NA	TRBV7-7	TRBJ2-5	CASSLGGTVEETQYF	TGTGCCAGCAGCCTTGGGGGGACGGTAGAAGAGACCCAGTACTTC
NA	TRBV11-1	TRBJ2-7	CASSQSRDFYEQYF	TGTGCCAGCAGCCAGTCCCGGGACTTTTACGAGCAGTACTTC
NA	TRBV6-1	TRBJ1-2	CASSEPTGGRPHGGYTF	TGTGCCAGCAGTGAACCAACCGGGGGGAGGCCTCACGGCGGCTACACCTTC
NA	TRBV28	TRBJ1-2	CASSFPLTSRYGYTF	TGTGCCAGCAGTTTCCCACTAACGTCCCGCTATGGCTACACCTTC
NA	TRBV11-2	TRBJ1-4	CASSTGQTREKLFF	TGTGCCAGCAGTACCGGACAGACCCGTGAAAAACTGTTTTTT
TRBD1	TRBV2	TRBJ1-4	CASTRDSKLFF	TGTGCCAGCACGAGGGACAGCAAACTGTTTTTT
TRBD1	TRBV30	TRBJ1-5	CAWGTGAPQPQHF	TGTGCCTGGGGAACAGGGGCTCCTCAGCCCCAGCATTTT
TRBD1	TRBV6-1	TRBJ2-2	CASRTQGVNTGELFF	TGTGCCAGCAGGACTCAGGGGGTGAACACCGGGGAGCTGTTTTTT
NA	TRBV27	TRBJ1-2	CASSLTMGGAGGYTF	TGTGCCAGCAGCCTAACTATGGGGGGAGCAGGTGGCTACACCTTC